The 15 T cell receptor beta chains presented below share a single source sample, sequenced in a study of T cells expressing NK-cell markers (dated by TCRdb to 2020 to 2021). Receptors were amplified or captured by 5' RACE. For sequencing, an Illumina HiSeq 2000 was employed. Through TCRdb reprocessing, the reads give one entry per CDR3 protein sequence; DNA is omitted. In this sample's table one finds 350,000 to 450,000 distinct CDR3 sequences. About 5.2% of the sample goes to the ten largest clones. Sequenced: blood T cells: a sorted CD56 or NKG2C T cell subset, CD4+ or CD8+ T cells, or bulk PBMC T cells (not recorded which). The receptors shown here come from a man aged 18 to 69 in good health.

This rearrangement joins TRBV21-1 to TRBJ1-1; TCRdb designates TRBD1, a call that cannot be tested without DNA. TRBV21-1 is labeled a pseudogene. This CDR3 is built from 15 residues. This chain's CDR3 is CATYSGTVAETEAFF.

The CDR3 spells CASQTDMNTEAFF. This sequence joins TRBV5-1 and TRBJ1-1. CDR3 length: 13 residues. The germline V gene has CDR1 SGHRS and CDR2 YFSETQ. Full variable domain (remainder filled in from reference TRBV5-1 and TRBJ1-1): KAGVTQTPRYLIKTRGQQVTLSCSPISGHRSVSWYQQTPGQGLQFLFEYFSETQRNKGNFPGRFSGRQFSNSRSEMNVSTLELGDSALYLCASQTDMNTEAFFGQGTRLTVV.

The gene calls are TRBV28 and TRBJ2-1; TCRdb calls TRBD1, which cannot be checked without DNA. The CDR3 is 16 residues long. CDR1 and CDR2 (germline): MDHEN, SYDVKM. The CDR3: CASSLGGRFPYNEQFF.

The rearrangement joins TRBV7-9 to TRBJ1-4. The germline gives CDR1 SEHNR, CDR2 FQNEAQ (reference sequence). The CDR3 runs to 15 residues. CDR3 sequence: CASGGSDATNEKLFF. The full variable domain, its missing parts supplied by reference TRBV7-9 and TRBJ1-4, is DTGVSQNPRHKITKRGQNVTFRCDPISEHNRLYWYRQTLGQGPEFLTYFQNEAQLEKSRLLSDRFSAERPKGSFSTLEIQRTEQGDSAMYLCASGGSDATNEKLFFGSGTQLSVL.

The genes are TRBV3-1 and TRBJ1-6; the TCRdb call, TRBD1, lacks DNA for checking. Germline CDR1 and CDR2: LGHDT and YNNKEL (reference sequence). The CDR3 contains 17 residues. Here the CDR3 reads CASSRGQRGIYNSPLHF.

This chain links TRBV20-1 with TRBJ1-6; TCRdb names TRBD1, which stays unverified in the absence of DNA. The CDR3 loop spans 14 amino acids. The V gene's germline CDR1 is DFQATT and CDR2 SNEGSKA (reference sequence). This CDR3 is CSAKGGTGHSPLHF.

The V call is TRBV16, the J call TRBJ1-2. Germline loops: CDR1 KGHSY, CDR2 FQNENV. This CDR3 region has 13 residues. The CDR3 is CASSHSTNYGYTF.

The chain couples TRBV28 to TRBJ2-5; the D gene TCRdb calls, TRBD1, cannot be checked with no DNA. This CDR3 spans 15 amino acids. Germline values: CDR1 MDHEN, CDR2 SYDVKM. This CDR3 is CASIPEGGLGETQYF.

V is TRBV6-5 and J is TRBJ1-5; TCRdb's D call, TRBD1, is unchecked because there is no DNA. The CDR3 runs 18 residues. The germline gives CDR1 MNHEY, CDR2 SVGAGI. CDR3 sequence reads: CASSYLPGQGIGGQPQHF.

This sequence joins TRBV5-1 and TRBJ2-7; TCRdb returns TRBD1, unconfirmable since there is no DNA. From germline, CDR1 is SGHRS and CDR2 YFSETQ. The CDR3 covers 14 residues. This chain's CDR3 is CASSLGPSSYEQYF.

This rearrangement joins TRBV20-1 to TRBJ1-1; the D call of TRBD1 rests on TCRdb alone, since no DNA is present to check it. CDR1 is DFQATT and CDR2 is SNEGSKA in the germline V gene (reference sequence). The CDR3 runs 14 residues. This CDR3 reads CSATGTGGTYEAFF.

The rearrangement links TRBV25-1 to TRBJ2-1; TCRdb indicates TRBD1, and absent DNA this call remains unverified. CDR3 length: 16 residues. From germline, CDR1 is MGHDK and CDR2 SYGVNS. The CDR3 here is CASSEYGKGSYNEQFF.

The CDR3 reads CASSLAGTSGPTDTQYF. V is TRBV11-2 and J is TRBJ2-3; the D gene TCRdb calls, TRBD2, cannot be checked with no DNA. The CDR3 is made up of 17 amino acids. CDR1 is SGHAT and CDR2 is FQNNGV in the germline V gene.

The chain uses TRBV5-1 and TRBJ1-5. CDR1 SGHRS and CDR2 YFSETQ come from the germline V gene. CDR3 size: 14 residues. CDR3 region: CASSLGAANQPQHF.

The J gene is TRBJ2-5, the V gene TRBV5-4; without DNA, the TCRdb call of TRBD2 cannot be checked. The CDR3 is made up of 15 amino acids. Germline CDR1 is SGHNT and CDR2 is YYREEE (reference sequence). This CDR3 reads CASSLGGLAVETQYF.